The present entry profiles one TCR beta chain with its context. The data stem from a study of OX40 agonist ivuxolimab in advanced cancers. The data were produced by immunoSEQ multiplex PCR, yet TCRdb's version contains in-frame clones alone and is incomplete. The table shows 65,000 to 95,000 clones, with roughly 94% occurring only once. Germline-derived CDR1 and CDR2 are MNHEY and SVGAGI. The CDR3 has 11 residues. The ends were cut back, 3 bases at V and 10 bases at J, with 10 bases in the middle. The sample consisted of CD4+ or CD8+ T cells sorted from blood, taken in a trial of the OX40 agonist ivuxolimab. The genes are TRBV6-5 and TRBJ2-7, with D possibly being TRBD1 (6 bases). The clonotype was recovered from an adult with an advanced solid tumor such as melanoma, head and neck, liver or kidney cancer. CDR3 coding DNA: TGTGCCAGCAGTTATGGGGGCTCTCAGTACTTC. Its protein product is CASSYGGSQYF.